This T cell receptor (beta chain) was captured in a study of radiation and T cells in renal cell carcinoma (dated by TCRdb to 2018 to 2021). Notes on the research overall: In total, fewer than 55 samples underwent TCR beta sequencing: 25 or so tumors plus 27 peripheral blood samples. Across all 55 or so samples, 4,016,671 unique CDR3 nucleotide sequences, encoding 2,658,974 unique CDR3 amino acid sequences, were identified.

The time point label of this sample denotes: tumor resected at nephrectomy. The sample's treatment or condition label, in plain terms: treatment-naive control, cytoreductive nephrectomy. Control tumors came from treatment-naive renal cell carcinoma patients who underwent cytoreductive nephrectomy without prior radiation. All patients had renal cell carcinoma with clear cell pathology. The control tumors sequenced for TCR were resected between about 2010 and 2014 from approximately ten males and several females whose median age was around 54 years (range roughly 40 to 82). Tumor processing involved mechanical dissociation, digestion with collagenase/hyaluronidase at 37 degrees C, handling in gentleMACS C tubes, and storage in liquid nitrogen. Genomic DNA for TCR sequencing was prepared using the QIAamp DNA Blood Mini Kit (Qiagen). Only samples passing all quality control checks were included in the analyses.

Regarding this clone: This receptor's antigen is unknown. No per-base quality is available; no much larger clone lies one base away.

TCR beta libraries were generated from genomic DNA with the immunoSEQ kit, following the manufacturer's recommendations. To prepare libraries, a first multiplex PCR with proprietary primers was run, followed by a second PCR that added unique barcodes, and a bead cleanup was done after each round. A positive control reaction and a negative control reaction, both provided in the kit, were run with every batch of samples. The final libraries underwent checking on an Agilent 4200 TapeStation D1000 ScreenTape, volumetric pooling, and quantification by qPCR. Sequencing ran on an Illumina NextSeq500 with a MidOutput 150-cycle cartridge, using 156 Read1 and 15 Index1 cycles with kit custom primers. The pooled library was loaded at about 0.93 pM with around 20% PhiX control spiked in. In the original analysis: The vendor-processed data were analyzed in R, and a clonotype was defined as all T cells that share the same CDR3 nucleotide sequence. In the clone abundance analyses, frequencies in each sample were normalized to that sample's 10,000 most abundant clones. Public T cell clones, averaging fewer than five per sample, were removed before analysis. Dominant motifs were analyzed with ImmunoMap using the PAM10 matrix, a gap penalty of 30, and a homology threshold of 0.3, and motifs with a cumulative frequency of at least 0.01 were considered dominant. Here the immuneACCESS table is served through TCRdb, limited to in-frame sequences with V and J called. Missing clones are a known gap in these copies; in checked studies unresolved V genes cover under half, and the rest lacks a known reason. For V, J and clone size, that table is used; D and trimming come from the DNA. The sample table contains roughly 21,000 clones; only one count was recorded for 45% to 65% of them. About 20% of the sample is held by the ten biggest clonotypes.

Points the paper makes about the study in general: A greater number of dominant CDR3 motifs was detected in irradiated tumors than in control tumors, and a larger share of the repertoire was occupied by these motifs in irradiated tumors than in control tumors. Because only small tumor regions of roughly 1 g were available, the study did not capture intratumoral heterogeneity. TCR clonality was higher in irradiated tumors than in controls, as the top 100 clonotypes made up an average of approximately 54% of the repertoire in irradiated tumors compared with about 43% in nephrectomy-only tumors. The single-armed trial design could not address effects of radiation dose or scheduling on the TCR repertoire.

The CDR3 holds 17 amino acids from the cysteine to the phenylalanine. CDR3 DNA is the only sequence kept; it has 51 bases, read in frame from the first base. V trim: 5 bases; J trim: 6 bases; unmatched bases: 13. The germline V gene yields SGHVS for CDR1 and FQNEAQ for CDR2. Sequencing used tumor tissue, obtained from a patient whose treatment was nephrectomy without radiotherapy. The rearranged chain carries TRBV7-8 and TRBJ2-1, with 10 central nucleotides matching TRBD2. The TCR comes from a human donor with renal cell carcinoma. Read as DNA, the sequence is TGTGCCAGCAGCCCCCACCCCACTAGCGGGGCGAGCAATGAGCAGTTCTTC. Its translation is CASSPHPTSGASNEQFF.